The present entry profiles one T cell receptor beta chain with its context. As yet, its antigen is unknown. The naive CD8 population came from CD45RO-negative cells selected for CCR7, without terminally differentiated effector memory CD45RA+ cells. Execution of the assay was at deep level. Only in-frame clones appear in the TCRdb table, and some are missing; sequencing was by immunoSEQ multiplex PCR. This repertoire shows more than 2 million clones, 80% to 95% found once; its top ten account for more than 1.5%. These data belong to a study of shared clonotypes between healthy human individuals. Study-level information: Per donor, three plates held CD4 naive cells, three held CD4 memory, two held CD8 naive and one held CD8 memory.

Findings of the study overall: Clonotype sharing across donors was expected to vary with sequencing depth.

Per germline, CDR1 SEHNR and CDR2 FQNEAQ (reference sequence). V was pared by 1 base and J by 0 bases, with 7 bases between. The CDR3 sequence is 15 residues long. The sequencing sample was made of naive CD8+ T cells from PBMCs. This sequence joins TRBV7-9 and TRBJ1-5; the D is unclear. The source is a man aged 18 to 30 in good health. Some clones in this sample may be carry-over from other donors' samples. The CDR3 nucleotides read TGTGCCAGCAGCTTAGAAACTGATAGCAATCAGCCCCAGCATTTT. It specifies CASSLETDSNQPQHF.